This T cell receptor (beta chain) came from a study of tumor-infiltrating lymphocytes in primary liver carcinoma. At the level of the study: The tumors, T1-T3 N0M0 lesions, were roughly 4.2 to 10 cm across.

The input was 400 to 500 ng total RNA; TCR beta cDNA was made from it with a constant-region primer. Employing slightly modified ARM-PCR, three nested multiplex PCR rounds were run, and these gave rise to the TCR beta libraries. It was with TRBV1-TRBV30 forward primers and a C-beta reverse primer that the first two PCR rounds were run, at approximately 10 cycles each. TCRdb reanalysed the multiplex PCR reads using MiXCR and keeps one entry per CDR3 protein. The sample has approximately 110,000 distinct CDR3 sequences, around 60% seen once. Turning to this clonotype: What it recognizes is unknown. It may be a read error: a sequence one base away is much more abundant.

Co-extraction yielded RNA and DNA from approximately 20-30 mg of unsorted bulk tissue. The patients presented with primary liver carcinoma, which was managed through surgical resection. Study-level findings and limits: Detection in all five tumor regions applied to only about 7-25% of top clones. The overlap of tumor-adjacent and tumor-blood pairs was smaller than that of tumor region pairs.

The CDR3 is 16 residues long. With 0 bases clipped from V and 11 bases from J, the junction kept 14 bases outside the gene matches. Germline CDR1 SQVTM, CDR2 ANQGSEA. The source material was liver tumor tissue from sampling region 3. Described subset: tumor region T3, left-lateral pole. The sequence was collected from a woman aged 60-70 years with primary liver carcinoma and hepatitis B virus infection. V is TRBV29-1 and J is TRBJ2-1, with 9 positions matching TRBD1. This CDR3 is CSVEDPGTGLRNKQFF. CDR3 in DNA: TGCAGCGTTGAAGACCCCGGGACAGGGCTTCGGAATAAGCAGTTCTTC.